This TCR beta chain was identified during a study of blood T cell repertoires in COVID-19. Study-wide context: Samples taken during acute and convalescent COVID-19 were collected in the United States, Italy and Spain. T cells, B-cell-depleted T cells, or PBMCs provided the cDNA or gDNA that served as material.

The study drew participants aged about 18 to 89 years from fewer than 30 US areas. V was shortened by 1 base and J by 5 bases, with 14 bases between the two germline ends. Germline CDR1 reads SGHVS; CDR2 reads FNYEAQ. The CDR3 runs to 15 residues. The protocol was immunoSEQ multiplex PCR, while the TCRdb copy is restricted to in-frame clones and leaves out a portion. Among 250,000 or so clones listed, around 93% were seen once. V is TRBV7-6 and J is TRBJ1-1; D perhaps matches TRBD1 (5 bases). This receptor was obtained from a human donor in a cohort exposed to, infected with or recovered from COVID-19 (not recorded which). The donor label of this sample is uncertain. What was sequenced was PBMCs or T cells enriched from blood (not recorded which). The CDR3 protein is CASSLGAGFGTEAFF. The CDR3 DNA reads TGTGCCAGCAGCTTAGGGGCAGGGTTCGGTACTGAAGCTTTCTTT.